The 22 T cell receptor beta chains below all came from one sample that was sequenced in a study of response to subunit inactivated influenza vaccine. TCRdb used MiXCR to reprocess the RT-PCR reads, holding one entry per CDR3 protein. The repertoire consists of over 400,000 distinct CDR3 sequences, with roughly 9.7% occurring once and the leading ten covering about 12%. The input for sequencing was PBMCs from blood, taken about 40 days after vaccination. Source of these receptors: a middle-aged man who received an inactivated influenza vaccine.

The V call is TRBV4-2, the J call TRBJ2-1; TRBD2 agrees at 14 bases. Germline values: CDR1 LGHNA, CDR2 YNFKEQ. V shed 0 bases and J 10 bases; nucleotides not matched to a gene: 5. This CDR3 has 16 residues. The CDR3 spells CASSQEGLAGDPEQFF. CDR3 DNA sequence: TGTGCCAGCAGCCAAGAGGGACTAGCGGGAGATCCCGAGCAGTTCTTC.

The chain carries TRBV3-1 and TRBJ2-2; D not resolved. V was trimmed by 1 base and J by 1 base, leaving 4 bases between them. Looked up from germline, CDR1 is LGHDT and CDR2 is YNNKEL (reference sequence). The CDR3 length is 14 residues. CDR3: CASSQGRNTGELFF. CDR3 DNA: TGTGCCAGCAGCCAAGGTCGGAACACCGGGGAGCTGTTTTTT.

This rearrangement joins TRBV10-3 to TRBJ2-7, with 7 bases lining up with TRBD2. V was pared by 3 bases and J by 5 bases, with 13 bases of the junction left unmatched. CDR1 is ENHRY, CDR2 SYGVKD, per germline. The CDR3 length is 16 residues. CDR3 DNA sequence: TGTGCCATCAGTGATGTAGCGGGCCCACTCCCCGACGAGCAGTACTTC. This translates into CAISDVAGPLPDEQYF.

This clonotype was seen at least ten times. J is TRBJ2-2 and V is TRBV7-9, with a weak D call TRBD1 (6 bases). Germline CDR1 SEHNR, CDR2 FQNEAQ (reference sequence). This CDR3 spans 14 amino acids. V was cut by 5 bases and J by 6 bases, with 13 bases left in between. CDR3 protein: CASSPGRGSGELFF. The CDR3 nucleotides are TGTGCCAGCAGCCCCGGTAGGGGGTCCGGGGAGCTGTTTTTT.

This clonotype showed up just a few times. V and J are TRBV6-5 and TRBJ1-2; D uncertain. V was cut by 1 base and J by 7 bases, with 16 bases left in between. CDR1 MNHEY and CDR2 SVGAGI come from the germline V gene. The CDR3 covers 15 residues. CDR3 bases: TGTGCCAGCAGTTACTTTGGGAGATCGGCTAGTGGCTACACCTTC. Translation: CASSYFGRSASGYTF.

The chain links TRBV20-1 to TRBJ1-1; tentative D call: TRBD1 (6 bases). Trimming took 6 bases from V and 0 from J, leaving 17 bases between them. The length of the CDR3 is 15 residues. CDR1 DFQATT and CDR2 SNEGSKA come from the germline V gene (reference sequence). CDR3: CSASSGTSMNTEAFF. In DNA form, the CDR3 reads TGCAGTGCCAGTTCCGGGACAAGCATGAACACTGAAGCTTTCTTT.

This clonotype was observed a handful of times. The chain joins TRBV7-2 to TRBJ2-5; 9 bases match TRBD1. Germline values: CDR1 SGHTA, CDR2 FQGNSA. The CDR3 extends over 15 amino acids. The V segment lost 4 bases and the J segment 4 bases; nucleotides outside the gene matches: 7. The chain's CDR3 is CASSYRPGQGETQYF. The DNA of the CDR3 is TGTGCCAGCAGCTACCGCCCGGGACAGGGAGAGACCCAGTACTTC.

This clonotype was counted a few times. The chain links TRBV11-2 to TRBJ1-6; no reliable D call. From germline, CDR1 is SGHAT and CDR2 FQNNGV. V lost 1 base, J lost 7 bases, and 14 bases lay in between. The CDR3 has 16 amino acids. CDR3 DNA sequence: TGTGCCAGCAGCTTAGCCCACAGTGGGGTGAATTCACCCCTCCACTTT. It specifies CASSLAHSGVNSPLHF.

This clonotype was observed a handful of times. The V and J genes are TRBV6-5 and TRBJ2-1; D unresolved. The germline V and J ends were trimmed by 7 bases and 6 bases, with 13 bases remaining between them. The CDR3 totals 13 residues. Germline CDR1 is MNHEY and CDR2 is SVGAGI. The CDR3 DNA is TGTGCCAGCATTTCGGAATTAGGCAATGAGCAGTTCTTC. It yields the protein CASISELGNEQFF.

This clonotype was seen only a few times. This rearrangement joins TRBV12-3 or TRBV12-4 to TRBJ2-7; 7 bases are a match to TRBD2. The CDR3 is 15 residues long. V shed 1 base and J 6 bases; nucleotides not matched to a gene: 9. The CDR3 spells CASSLVGGDGREQYF. Written as DNA, the CDR3 is TGTGCCAGCAGTTTAGTTGGGGGGGACGGACGCGAGCAGTACTTC.

The rearrangement links TRBV10-3 to TRBJ2-7, with 8 positions matching TRBD2. J gave up 2 bases and V 0 bases, and 6 bases lay outside the gene matches. The germline V gene encodes CDR1 ENHRY and CDR2 SYGVKD. The CDR3 extends over 16 amino acids. CDR3 sequence (DNA): TGTGCCATCAGTGAGTCCCACGGGGGGGGAACCTACGAGCAGTACTTC. Its translation: CAISESHGGGTYEQYF.

This clonotype was picked up a small number of times. V is TRBV29-1 and J is TRBJ2-7; the D call may be TRBD1 or TRBD2 (7 bases each). V was trimmed by 4 bases and J by 6 bases, leaving 13 bases between them. This CDR3 region has 12 residues. Per germline, CDR1 SQVTM and CDR2 ANQGSEA. The CDR3 sequence: CSVVGRGGEQYF. CDR3 bases: TGCAGCGTTGTAGGCAGGGGGGGCGAGCAGTACTTC.

This clonotype has a handful of counts. V usage is TRBV4-3 and J usage is TRBJ2-3, with 11 bases that match TRBD2. The J segment lost 3 bases and the V segment lost 4 bases, leaving 12 bases of the junction unmatched. Germline CDR1 LGHNA, CDR2 YSLEER. The CDR3 covers 18 residues. The CDR3 region is CASSLFYSGGGATDTQYF. The CDR3 coding sequence is TGCGCCAGCAGCCTCTTCTATAGCGGGGGGGGAGCAACAGATACGCAGTATTTT.

The genes are TRBV7-9 and TRBJ1-2; the D is unclear. This CDR3 comprises 15 residues. Per the germline V gene, CDR1 is SEHNR and CDR2 is FQNEAQ (reference sequence). V was shortened by 2 bases and J by 1 base, with 11 bases between the two germline ends. The CDR3, as DNA: TGTGCCAGCAGCTTATTCGACGGCGATAACTATGGCTACACCTTC. This codes for CASSLFDGDNYGYTF.

The gene calls are TRBV20-1 and TRBJ2-7, with D uncertain. Per germline, CDR1 DFQATT and CDR2 SNEGSKA (reference sequence). V dropped 7 bases and J dropped 3 bases, with 16 bases sitting between them. The CDR3 is 13 residues long. CDR3 nucleotides: TGCAGTGGCAGTGGTCTGAACTTCTACGAGCAGTACTTC. It codes for CSGSGLNFYEQYF.

This clonotype was seen a few times. This chain connects TRBV11-2 to TRBJ2-3, with 7 bases aligning to TRBD2. The germline V gene encodes CDR1 SGHAT and CDR2 FQNNGV. This CDR3 is 18 amino acids long. After removal of 5 bases from V and 2 bases from J, the junction contained 16 bases not matched to a gene. CDR3 sequence reads: CASSLSGWEGLLTDTQYF. CDR3 DNA sequence: TGTGCCAGCAGCCTCTCGGGGTGGGAGGGACTGCTCACAGATACGCAGTATTTT. Full variable domain (missing parts from reference TRBV11-2 and TRBJ2-3): EAGVAQSPRYKIIEKRQSVAFWCNPISGHATLYWYQQILGQGPKLLIQFQNNGVVDDSQLPKDRFSAERLKGVDSTLKIQPAKLEDSAVYLCASSLSGWEGLLTDTQYFGPGTRLTVL.

At least ten counts were recorded for this clonotype. The junction differs from germline at one of its ends, possibly a read error. This chain connects TRBV6-2 or TRBV6-3 to TRBJ2-2; D unresolved. Germline loops: CDR1 MNHEY, CDR2 SVGEGT. The CDR3 runs 14 residues. The CDR3 bases are TGTGCCAGCAGTCACTCGAGGACCACCGGGGAGCTGTTTTTT. As protein: CASSHSRTTGELFF.

This clonotype was found a few times. The rearrangement joins TRBV12-3 or TRBV12-4 to TRBJ1-1, with D tentatively TRBD1 (5 bases). V gave up 2 bases and J gave up 7 bases, with 17 bases separating them. This CDR3 spans 15 amino acids. In nucleotides, the CDR3 is TGTGCCAGCAGTTTATTCGGGGCAGGTAAAGATGAAGCTTTCTTT. It specifies CASSLFGAGKDEAFF.

The rearrangement uses TRBV27 and TRBJ2-1; TRBD2 agrees at 7 bases. CDR1 is MNHEY, CDR2 SMNVEV, per germline (reference sequence). The CDR3 has 18 residues. The V gene end was trimmed by 2 bases and the J gene end by 9 bases; junction bases not matched to a gene: 19. CDR3 in DNA: TGTGCCAGCAGTTTACGCCCCTCGGGGGGAGGAGGAATCGGTGAGCAGTTCTTC. This codes for CASSLRPSGGGGIGEQFF.

The chain recombines TRBV7-6 with TRBJ2-7, with a possible D match to TRBD2 (7 bases). The CDR3 consists of 15 residues. Germline V gene data show CDR1 as SGHVS and CDR2 as FNYEAQ. Trimming took off 3 bases at V and 6 bases at J, with 18 bases between the two ends. The CDR3 bases are TGTGCCAGCAGCTTTTCCGGGGGGCTTGCCCCCGAGCAGTACTTC. It is translated as CASSFSGGLAPEQYF.

The chain is built from TRBV20-1 and TRBJ2-7, with 8 bases that match TRBD1. The CDR3 runs to 15 residues. Germline V lookup: CDR1 DFQATT, CDR2 SNEGSKA (reference sequence). V lost 5 bases, J lost 2 bases, and 11 bases stayed unmatched. CDR3 amino acids: CSAAPGDRPAYEQYF. CDR3 bases: TGCAGTGCTGCCCCCGGGGACAGGCCCGCCTACGAGCAGTACTTC.

This clonotype came up a few times. The rearrangement joins TRBV20-1 to TRBJ2-1, with TRBD2 matching over 10 bases. CDR1 and CDR2 from the germline V gene are DFQATT and SNEGSKA (reference sequence). The CDR3 extends over 14 amino acids. V lost 7 bases, J lost 5 bases, and 8 bases stayed unmatched. CDR3 sequence: CSGHTLAGHNEQFF. The CDR3 bases are TGCAGTGGACACACACTAGCGGGGCACAATGAGCAGTTCTTC.